This record concerns one T cell receptor (beta chain) sequence. Antigen specificity is unknown. These data originate in a study of siplizumab effects on memory and regulatory T cells. Sequencing used immunoSEQ multiplex PCR; TCRdb keeps in-frame clones, though not all of them. The sample holds around 100,000 clones, about 94% seen once. Points from the study as a whole: Naive T cells were seemingly more diverse than memory cells, and major contributions to the alloresponse seemed to be made by them. With siplizumab, cumulative frequency of CD4+ memory-derived alloreactive sequences dropped significantly. Mappable CD4+ clones that were alloreactive averaged 68.8% Treg-derived with siplizumab versus approximately 30% in controls.

Germline-derived CDR1 and CDR2 are SGHDN and FVKESK. V lost 8 bases and J lost 2; bases outside the gene matches: 4. The CDR3 is made up of 13 amino acids. The chain is built from TRBV14 and TRBJ2-7, with 9 bases fitting TRBD1. Sequencing used non-Treg CD4+ T cells sorted from blood. The sequence came from a human donor in good health. The CDR3 region has the DNA TGTGCCAGCTCCCGGGACAGGGCCTACGAGCAGTACTTC. Translation gives CASSRDRAYEQYF.